The 7 T cell receptor beta chains listed next were all sequenced from one sample in a study of shared clonotypes between healthy human individuals. Sequencing used immunoSEQ multiplex PCR; TCRdb keeps in-frame clones, though not all of them. This table holds about 1 million clones, roughly 75% found once. Material for sequencing was memory CD4+ T cells sorted from blood. Stated subset: CD45RA-negative fraction. The origin of the receptors is a man younger than 30 in good health.

To note about this clone: Other DNA sequences in this sample translate to the same CDR3. V usage is TRBV20-1 and J usage is TRBJ1-1; D may be TRBD1 (6 bases). CDR3 length: 11 residues. Germline CDR1 reads DFQATT; CDR2 reads SNEGSKA (reference sequence). The CDR3 reads CRAGGPTEAFF. The DNA of the CDR3 is TGCAGGGCTGGGGGCCCCACTGAAGCTTTCTTT.

The chain couples TRBV5-1 to TRBJ2-3; 14 positions agree with TRBD2. V dropped 8 bases and J dropped 4; count of bases not matched to a gene: 9. CDR3 length equals 16 residues. Per germline, CDR1 SGHRS and CDR2 YFSETQ. The CDR3, as DNA: TGCGCCAGTCGGGGAGCGGGACTAGCGGGAGCAGATACGCAGTATTTT. Its protein is CASRGAGLAGADTQYF.

This clone showed up just a few times. The rearrangement joins TRBV28 to TRBJ1-2; D is ambiguous. The CDR3 consists of 12 residues. Trimming removed 6 bases from V and 5 bases from J, with 10 bases in between. Germline CDR1 is MDHEN and CDR2 is SYDVKM. The CDR3 DNA follows: TGTGCCAGCAGCCGGGGTTGGTATGGCTACACCTTC. It encodes CASSRGWYGYTF.

The chain employs TRBV4-1 and TRBJ2-5; no clear D gene. The CDR3 spans 14 residues. Per germline, CDR1 MGHRA and CDR2 YSYEKL. Trimming removed 4 bases from V and 0 bases from J, with 9 bases in between. The CDR3 nucleotides read TGCGCCAGCAGCCTAACACCTAACCAAGAGACCCAGTACTTC. Translated, it gives CASSLTPNQETQYF.

This chain connects TRBV19 to TRBJ2-2, with D maybe TRBD2 (6 bases). Germline CDR1 and CDR2: LNHDA and SQIVND (reference sequence). The CDR3 is 14 amino acids. V lost 5 bases and J lost 3, with 10 bases in between. The CDR3 is CASSFGGHTGELFF. CDR3 bases: TGTGCCAGTAGTTTCGGGGGTCACACCGGGGAGCTGTTTTTT. The full variable domain, its missing parts supplied by reference TRBV19 and TRBJ2-2, is DGGITQSPKYLFRKEGQNVTLSCEQNLNHDAMYWYRQDPGQGLRLIYYSQIVNDFQKGDIAEGYSVSREKKESFPLTVTSAQKNPTAFYLCASSFGGHTGELFFGEGSRLTVL.

This clone was seen more than once but under ten times. This chain joins TRBV14 and TRBJ1-2; D is perhaps TRBD1 (6 bases). Trimming removed 0 bases from V and 1 base from J, with 15 bases in between. Germline V CDR1 and CDR2: SGHDN, FVKESK. The CDR3 is 17 residues long. CDR3 amino acids: CASSQEFRGVFNYGYTF. Here the CDR3 DNA reads TGTGCCAGCAGCCAAGAGTTCAGGGGCGTATTTAACTATGGCTACACCTTC.

The chain recombines TRBV18 with TRBJ1-3; D not resolved. CDR3 length: 15 amino acids. The V gene's germline CDR1 is KGHSH and CDR2 LQKENI. V was pared by 4 bases and J by 0 bases, with 10 bases between. For the CDR3, the DNA is TGTGCCAGCTCACAGCCGGGCAACTCTGGAAACACCATATATTTT. Protein: CASSQPGNSGNTIYF.